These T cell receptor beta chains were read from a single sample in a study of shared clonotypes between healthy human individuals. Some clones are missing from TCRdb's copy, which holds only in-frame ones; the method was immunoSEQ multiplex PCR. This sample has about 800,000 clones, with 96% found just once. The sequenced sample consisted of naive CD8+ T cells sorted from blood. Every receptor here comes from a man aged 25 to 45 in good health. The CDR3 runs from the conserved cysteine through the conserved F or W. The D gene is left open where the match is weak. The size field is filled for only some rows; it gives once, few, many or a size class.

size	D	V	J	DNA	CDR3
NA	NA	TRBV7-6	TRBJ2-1	TGTGCCAGCAGGGCCTACAGGGCTGAGCAGTTCTTC	CASRAYRAEQFF
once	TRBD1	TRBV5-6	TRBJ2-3	TGTGCCAGCAGCTTGGGGGACAGGGTTGTGGATACGCAGTATTTT	CASSLGDRVVDTQYF
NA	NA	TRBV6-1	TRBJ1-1	TGTGCCAGCAGTGAAGCCTTCGAGGGCACTGAAGCTTTCTTT	CASSEAFEGTEAFF
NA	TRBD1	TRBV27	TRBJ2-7	TGTGCCAGCAGTTCAGCCCTAGACAGGGAAGGCCCCTACGAGCAGTACTTC	CASSSALDREGPYEQYF
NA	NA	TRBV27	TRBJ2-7	TGTGCCAGCAGTTTATCGCCAGCGGAGACCTACGAGCAGTACTTC	CASSLSPAETYEQYF
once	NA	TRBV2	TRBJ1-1	TGTGCCTGCCAGGGTACCACTGAAGCTTTCTTT	CACQGTTEAFF
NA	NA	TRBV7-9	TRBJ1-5	TGTGCCAGCAGCCCACCCGGGACCCATCAGCCCCAGCATTTT	CASSPPGTHQPQHF
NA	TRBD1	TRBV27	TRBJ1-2	TGTGCCAGCAGTTTTCAGGGGGCGGCAAATGGCTACACCTTC	CASSFQGAANGYTF
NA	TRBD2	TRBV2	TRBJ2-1	TGTGCCACCCCCGAGACTAGCTTCCTTAAAAACTTGTACAATGAGCAGTTCTTC	CATPETSFLKNLYNEQFF
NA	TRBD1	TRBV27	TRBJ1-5	TGTGCCAGCAGCCTCGGACAGGGGGGAGGACAGCCCCAGCATTTT	CASSLGQGGGQPQHF
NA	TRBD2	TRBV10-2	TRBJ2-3	TGCGCCAGCAGTGAGCTGGCTAGCGGACCCACAGATACGCAGTATTTT	CASSELASGPTDTQYF
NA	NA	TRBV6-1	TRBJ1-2	TGTGCCAGCAGTGAAACGATAGTATTCCTAGACTATGGCTACACCTTC	CASSETIVFLDYGYTF
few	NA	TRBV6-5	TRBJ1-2	TGTGCCAGCAGTTACTCGAAATTGGGCCTAGCCTATGGCTACACCTTC	CASSYSKLGLAYGYTF
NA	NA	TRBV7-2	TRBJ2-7	TGTGCCAGCAGCTTCTTCTTTGGACTTTCCTACGAGCAGTACTTC	CASSFFFGLSYEQYF
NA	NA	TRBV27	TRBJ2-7	TGTGCCAGCCGGAGAGGCTCGACCTACGAGCAGTACTTC	CASRRGSTYEQYF
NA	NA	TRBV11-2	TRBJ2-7	TGTGCCAGCAGCTTAGGAAGCTACACCTACGAGCAGTACTTC	CASSLGSYTYEQYF
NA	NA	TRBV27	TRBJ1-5	TGTGCCAGCAGTTTGGGGGACGACAATCAGCCCCAGCATTTT	CASSLGDDNQPQHF
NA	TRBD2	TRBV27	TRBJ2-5	TGTGCCAGCAGTGGGCTCGTAGGACTAGCACAAGAGACCCAGTACTTC	CASSGLVGLAQETQYF
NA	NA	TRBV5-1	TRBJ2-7	TGCGCCAGCAGCTTGTTAGAAAACTTTAGCTACGAGCAGTACTTC	CASSLLENFSYEQYF
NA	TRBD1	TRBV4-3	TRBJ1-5	TGCGCCAGCAGCCAAGATAGGGGGACAGGGGGCCAGCCCCAGCATTTT	CASSQDRGTGGQPQHF
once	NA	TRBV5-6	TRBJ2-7	TGTGCCAGCAGCCGCGCGGGCGAGCAGTACTTC	CASSRAGEQYF
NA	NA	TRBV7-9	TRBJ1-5	TGTGCCAGCAGCTCCTCGACAGCTCTAAATCAGCCCCAGCATTTT	CASSSSTALNQPQHF
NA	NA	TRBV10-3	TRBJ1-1	TGTGCCATCAGCGGGGGACATCTCAACACTGAAGCTTTCTTT	CAISGGHLNTEAFF
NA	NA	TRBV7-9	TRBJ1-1	TGTGCCAGCAGCTCGGGGCAGGAAGCTTTCTTT	CASSSGQEAFF